This T cell receptor (beta chain) was documented in a study of T cell responses to AZD1222 COVID-19 vaccine. With 2 bases removed from V and 0 bases from J, the gap between germline ends came to 16 bases. Germline V gene data show CDR1 as KGHSH and CDR2 as LQKENI. The CDR3 is made up of 18 amino acids. Profiled with immunoSEQ multiplex PCR; TCRdb holds only in-frame clones, not every one. Found here are 140,000 to 150,000 clones, roughly nine tenths of them singletons; the top ten hold approximately 5.1%. This chain connects TRBV18 to TRBJ1-4; possibly TRBD1 for D (5 bases). The sequencing here drew on peripheral blood, taken on day 0 of AZD1222 vaccination. The TCR comes from an adult in good health. The CDR3 DNA follows: TGTGCCAGCTCACCATCTCAGGGCCCAATTGCAACTAATGAAAAACTGTTTTTT. This sequence encodes CASSPSQGPIATNEKLFF.